A single sample is the source of the 31 T cell receptor beta chains below, sequenced in a study of T cells in Graves' hyperthyroidism and ophthalmopathy (dated by TCRdb to the late 2010s). The library relied on multiplex PCR. This sample was sequenced with an Illumina HiSeq 2000. The TCR beta CDR3 regions were amplified from the RNA transcripts. The first round of RT-PCR for the TCR CDR3 was performed with the HTBI primer set and the Qiagen OneStep RT-PCR kit. The public reads were quality trimmed at Q25 with fastp and then assembled into clones with MiXCR by TCRdb, keeping productive beta chains. Entries that share a CDR3 protein sequence are merged under the most common genes and DNA. The table for this sample lists a few hundred thousand distinct CDR3 sequences; about 45% of them were counted only once. More than 7% of the sample belongs to the ten largest clones. Sequencing was performed on peripheral blood or thyroid tissue (not recorded which). The receptors derive from a woman younger than 30 with Graves' hyperthyroidism.

Worth noting for this clonotype: It may be a read error: a sequence one base away is much more abundant. The V call is TRBV7-9, the J call TRBJ2-7, with D tentatively TRBD1 or TRBD2 (5 bases each). This CDR3 region has 13 residues. V was trimmed by 5 bases and J by 4 bases, leaving 12 bases between them. Germline lookup yields CDR1 SEHNR and CDR2 FQNEAQ (reference sequence). Here the CDR3 DNA reads TGTGCCAGCAGCCAGGGAGCTGTGTACGAGCAGTACTTC. Translated, it gives CASSQGAVYEQYF.

The chain carries TRBV20-1 and TRBJ1-2; TRBD1 is a possible D gene (5 bases). V lost 4 bases and J lost 7, with 19 bases in between. The CDR3 extends over 14 amino acids. Germline CDR1 reads DFQATT; CDR2 reads SNEGSKA (reference sequence). This CDR3 reads CSAIRDFRGGGYTF. In DNA form, the CDR3 reads TGCAGTGCTATCAGGGATTTTAGGGGAGGTGGCTACACCTTC.

This clonotype showed up many times. This sequence joins TRBV4-3 and TRBJ1-1, with TRBD1 as a possible D gene (6 bases). The CDR3 has 16 residues. Germline V gives CDR1 LGHNA, CDR2 YSLEER. V was trimmed by 0 bases and J by 6 bases, leaving 17 bases between them. This CDR3 reads CASSQDFGGQVAEAFF. The DNA for the CDR3 is TGCGCCAGCAGCCAAGATTTCGGGGGGCAAGTAGCTGAAGCTTTCTTT.

This clonotype has ten or more counts. The chain links TRBV4-2 to TRBJ2-7; 8 bases agree with TRBD2. The V gene end was trimmed by 0 bases and the J gene end by 3 bases; junction bases not matched to a gene: 4. Germline values: CDR1 LGHNA, CDR2 YNFKEQ. The CDR3 consists of 15 residues. The CDR3 DNA reads as TGTGCCAGCAGCCAAGATACTAGCGGACACTACGAGCAGTACTTC. It is translated as CASSQDTSGHYEQYF.

This clonotype was recorded many times. This chain connects TRBV6-5 to TRBJ1-2; the match to TRBD1 covers 10 bases. The CDR3 spans 16 residues. The germline V gene has CDR1 MNHEY and CDR2 SVGAGI. J lost 4 bases, V lost 4 bases, and 9 bases had no gene match. Here the CDR3 DNA reads TGTGCCAGCAGTTTCCCCCGGGACAGGGGAGGCTATGGCTACACCTTC. It is translated as CASSFPRDRGGYGYTF.

This clonotype was recorded many times. The V gene is TRBV6-5, the J gene TRBJ1-5; 8 positions agree with TRBD1. CDR1 is MNHEY, CDR2 SVGAGI, per germline. The V and J ends lost 1 base and 2 bases, in that order; junction bases with no gene match: 4. The CDR3 covers 16 residues. The CDR3 loop is CASSYLGTGGNQPQHF. The CDR3 DNA reads as TGTGCCAGCAGTTACTTAGGGACAGGCGGCAATCAGCCCCAGCATTTT.

This CDR3 reads CASSVNRGTDELFF. DNA for the CDR3: TGTGCCAGCAGCGTAAACAGGGGCACGGACGAGCTGTTTTTT. The V and J genes are TRBV9 and TRBJ2-2; 7 bases line up with TRBD1. Germline trimming cut 1 base from V and 11 bases from J; bases unmatched to any gene: 8. CDR1 is SGDLS and CDR2 is YYNGEE in the germline V gene. This CDR3 region has 14 residues.

The table lists this clonotype with a few counts. This rearrangement joins TRBV7-3 to TRBJ2-3; TRBD1 matches 8 bases. V was clipped by 4 bases and J by 4 bases; unmatched bases: 7. The CDR3 is made up of 15 amino acids. Germline V gene lookup returns CDR1 SGHTA and CDR2 FQGTGA. In DNA, the CDR3 is TGTGCCAGCAGCTCGAGGCCGGGACAGGCAGATACGCAGTATTTT. Its protein is CASSSRPGQADTQYF.

This clonotype has ten or more counts. The chain is built from TRBV11-2 and TRBJ1-1; D is ambiguous. The V and J ends lost 1 base and 5 bases respectively, with 5 bases between them. The CDR3 sequence is 12 residues long. Looked up from germline, CDR1 is SGHAT and CDR2 is FQNNGV. The CDR3 sequence: CASSLVRTEAFF. CDR3 in DNA: TGTGCCAGCAGCTTAGTCAGGACTGAAGCTTTCTTT. The full variable domain, in which reference TRBV11-2 and TRBJ1-1 provide the parts outside the CDR3, is EAGVAQSPRYKIIEKRQSVAFWCNPISGHATLYWYQQILGQGPKLLIQFQNNGVVDDSQLPKDRFSAERLKGVDSTLKIQPAKLEDSAVYLCASSLVRTEAFFGQGTRLTVV.

This clonotype has a count of ten or more. This rearrangement joins TRBV7-6 to TRBJ2-7; D possibly corresponds to TRBD2 (5 bases). Germline assignment: CDR1 SGHVS and CDR2 FNYEAQ. The CDR3 runs to 15 residues. V lost 1 base to trimming and J lost 4 bases, with 14 bases between them. DNA of the CDR3: TGTGCCAGCAGCTTAGTTACGGGGTTGGGTTACGAGCAGTACTTC. Translated, it gives CASSLVTGLGYEQYF.

The chain joins TRBV4-1 to TRBJ1-1; D is possibly TRBD1 (6 bases). The CDR3 extends over 15 amino acids. Trimming left V 0 bases short and J 7 bases short, with 15 bases between. CDR1 MGHRA and CDR2 YSYEKL come from the germline V gene. The CDR3 DNA is TGCGCCAGCAGCCAAGAGCCGGGGGCGCCGAATGAAGCTTTCTTT. Amino acids: CASSQEPGAPNEAFF.

The chain is built from TRBV29-1 and TRBJ1-1; D is undetermined. The CDR3 is 9 amino acids. Germline V gene lookup returns CDR1 SQVTM and CDR2 ANQGSEA. The V and J ends lost 7 bases and 4 bases respectively, with 4 bases between them. The CDR3 spells CSGVTEAFF. Here the CDR3 DNA reads TGCAGCGGGGTCACTGAAGCTTTCTTT.

Comments on this clonotype: A single base separates this from a much larger clone, so it may be a read error. The rearrangement joins TRBV29-1 to TRBJ2-7; D gene ambiguous. This CDR3 region has 10 residues. Germline lookup yields CDR1 SQVTM and CDR2 ANQGSEA. The V gene lost 7 bases and the J gene lost 7 bases, with 11 bases spanning the gap. In DNA, the CDR3 is TGCAGCGCCGCGGTGGGAGAGCAGTACTTC. It codes for CSAAVGEQYF.

The chain carries TRBV29-1 and TRBJ2-7, with 9 positions matching TRBD2. Germline lookup yields CDR1 SQVTM and CDR2 ANQGSEA. With V trimmed by 3 bases and J by 5 bases, 20 bases remained unmatched. The CDR3 totals 18 residues. The CDR3 region is CSVEGTTDLAGVPDEQYF. The CDR3 nucleotides are TGCAGCGTTGAGGGAACGACAGATTTAGCGGGAGTTCCCGACGAGCAGTACTTC.

To note about this clonotype: Lacking the conserved final phenylalanine or tryptophan, this CDR3 likely reflects a read error. No DNA is shown, since the ends of the CDR3 on it are uncertain; the CDR3 is the one TCRdb lists. The chain joins TRBV18 to TRBJ2-5. The CDR3 is 8 residues long, counting both termini. Germline CDR1 is KGHSH and CDR2 is LQKENI. The CDR3 here is CASSRTDA.

The chain uses TRBV30 and TRBJ1-2, with a tentative D call TRBD1 (5 bases). The CDR3 is 14 amino acids. CDR1 and CDR2 from the germline V gene are GTSNPN and SVGIG (reference sequence). Trimming took off 5 bases at V and 4 bases at J, with 17 bases between the two ends. CDR3 DNA sequence: TGTGCCTGGGGGACCCCGGGACTTCCCTATGGCTACACCTTC. Translation gives CAWGTPGLPYGYTF.

Turning to this clonotype: A read error is possible here, since a much larger clone lies one base away. The gene calls are TRBV6-1 and TRBJ2-2; 7 nucleotides match TRBD1. From germline, CDR1 is MNHNS and CDR2 SASEGT. The CDR3 totals 14 residues. The CDR3 coding sequence is TGTGCCAGCAGTAATTACAGGGGCACCGGGGAGCTGTCTTTT. This codes for CASSNYRGTGELSF.

The chain joins TRBV7-9 to TRBJ1-4; D gene uncertain. CDR1 and CDR2 from the germline V gene are SEHNR and FQNEAQ (reference sequence). Trimming took 2 bases from V and 8 from J, leaving 12 bases between them. The CDR3 loop spans 14 amino acids. The CDR3 DNA reads TGTGCCAGCAGCTTACGACTAGCCAGGGAAAAACTGTTTTTT. This codes for CASSLRLAREKLFF.

As for this clonotype: A read error is possible here, since a much larger clone lies one base away. This chain joins TRBV6-6 and TRBJ2-7; 11 bases map to TRBD2. Germline lookup yields CDR1 MNHNY and CDR2 SVGAGI (reference sequence). This CDR3 contains 14 residues. CDR3 nucleotides: TGTGCCAGCAGGGATACTAGCGGGAGTGGAGAGCAGCACTTC. Residues: CASRDTSGSGEQHF.

Of note for this clonotype: Compared with germline, one end of the junction differs, possibly owing to a read error. The chain has TRBV2 and TRBJ1-2; D unclear. The CDR3 is made up of 11 amino acids. Germline V lookup: CDR1 SNHLY, CDR2 FYNNEI. CDR3 sequence (DNA): TGTGCCAGCATTGAAGCGGGAGGTGTCACCTTC. Residues: CASIEAGGVTF.

The chain combines TRBV7-6 with TRBJ1-1; a weak D match, TRBD1 (6 bases). The CDR3 consists of 16 residues. Trimming pared 5 bases from V and 6 bases from J, leaving 22 bases between. The germline gives CDR1 SGHVS, CDR2 FNYEAQ. The CDR3 region is CASSRGDPRRGPEAFF. Here the CDR3 DNA reads TGTGCCAGCAGCAGGGGGGACCCCCGAAGAGGCCCTGAAGCTTTCTTT.

The chain recombines TRBV29-1 with TRBJ2-7; D is unclear. Germline-derived CDR1 and CDR2 are SQVTM and ANQGSEA. The V gene lost 5 bases and the J gene lost 1 base, with 12 bases spanning the gap. CDR3 length equals 13 residues. CDR3 in DNA: TGCAGCGTTAGTGGTGAGGCGTCCTACGAGCAGTACTTC. Its protein product is CSVSGEASYEQYF.

The CDR3 nucleotides read TGCGCCAGCAGCTGGGGGGCAAACTATGGCTACACCTTC. Translation: CASSWGANYGYTF. The chain joins TRBV5-1 to TRBJ1-2; possible D gene TRBD1, 6 bases. The CDR3 runs 13 residues. Trimming cost V 3 bases and J 2 bases, with 8 bases left between them. Germline V lookup: CDR1 SGHRS, CDR2 YFSETQ.

The chain couples TRBV29-1 to TRBJ1-6, with TRBD1 matching over 7 bases. Germline-derived CDR1 and CDR2 are SQVTM and ANQGSEA. Losses at the gene ends were 4 bases for V and 9 bases for J; bases not matched to a gene: 9. This CDR3 has 14 residues. The CDR3 spells CSVAATGLSSPLHF. CDR3 sequence (DNA): TGCAGCGTTGCCGCGACAGGGCTTAGTTCACCCCTCCACTTT.

The V gene is TRBV20-1, the J gene TRBJ2-6; D gene unclear. Germline CDR1 DFQATT, CDR2 SNEGSKA (reference sequence). With 0 bases removed from V and 5 bases from J, the gap between germline ends came to 8 bases. The length of the CDR3 is 14 residues. The chain's CDR3 is CSARDQARANVLTF. CDR3 bases: TGCAGTGCTAGAGATCAGGCTAGGGCCAACGTCCTGACTTTC.

This clonotype appeared many times. The chain combines TRBV7-2 with TRBJ2-7; TRBD1 matches at 7 bases. CDR1 SGHTA and CDR2 FQGNSA come from the germline V gene. V lost 3 bases to trimming and J lost 2 bases; unmatched junction nucleotides: 4. This CDR3 region has 14 residues. The CDR3 DNA reads as TGTGCCAGCAGCTTCAGACAGGGTCCCTACGAGCAGTACTTC. It yields the protein CASSFRQGPYEQYF.

The chain combines TRBV10-3 with TRBJ1-1; 8 bases fit TRBD1. The CDR3 contains 16 residues. With V trimmed by 6 bases and J by 0 bases, 9 bases remained unmatched. Germline V CDR1 and CDR2: ENHRY, SYGVKD. This CDR3 is CAIRDPGQEMNTEAFF. The DNA of the CDR3 is TGTGCCATCAGGGATCCGGGACAGGAGATGAACACTGAAGCTTTCTTT.

The chain couples TRBV29-1 to TRBJ2-2; TRBD2 matches at 7 bases. The CDR3 is made up of 12 amino acids. Germline CDR1 reads SQVTM; CDR2 reads ANQGSEA. Trimming at V came to 4 bases and at J to 9 bases, leaving 5 bases not matched to a gene. CDR3 region: CSVASSGWELFF. The CDR3 DNA reads TGCAGCGTTGCCAGTAGCGGGTGGGAGCTGTTTTTT.

This rearrangement joins TRBV7-3 to TRBJ2-7; 12 nucleotides match TRBD2. Germline trimming cut 4 bases from V and 7 bases from J; bases unmatched to any gene: 11. This CDR3 region has 16 residues. Germline V gene data show CDR1 as SGHTA and CDR2 as FQGTGA. CDR3 coding DNA: TGTGCCAGCAGCTCGACCAGACTAGCGGGAGTTCAAGAGCAGTACTTC. It is translated as CASSSTRLAGVQEQYF.

The V gene is TRBV29-1, the J gene TRBJ2-1, with 8 bases aligning to TRBD1. CDR1 SQVTM and CDR2 ANQGSEA come from the germline V gene. The CDR3 contains 14 residues. Germline trimming cut 5 bases from V and 3 bases from J; bases unmatched to any gene: 6. In nucleotides, the CDR3 is TGCAGCGTTTCAGGACAGGGAGTCTACAATGAGCAGTTCTTC. Residues: CSVSGQGVYNEQFF.

As regards this clonotype: Given a much more abundant clone one base away, this may be a read error. The V call is TRBV10-3, the J call TRBJ2-2; D not certain. This CDR3 region has 12 residues. Germline V gives CDR1 ENHRY, CDR2 SYGVKD. Between the trimmed V and J ends, which lost 5 bases and 5 bases, there was a span of 6 bases. The CDR3 loop reads CAISWWTGELFF. The CDR3 DNA reads TGTGCCATCAGTTGGTGGACCGGGGAGCTGTTTTTT.